Listed below are T cell receptor beta chains from one sample, sequenced in a study of T-cell reconstitution after alpha-beta-depleted transplantation in children. TCRdb reprocessed the PCR reads with MiXCR, giving one entry per CDR3 protein. The sample holds hundreds of thousands of distinct CDR3 sequences; roughly 15% are singletons and the top ten take over 0.95%. This material consisted of PBMCs from the stem cell graft donor, taken from the stem cell graft. The receptors stem from a human donor who donated a stem cell graft to a child with acute myeloid leukemia. Both conserved end residues are part of each CDR3. The order of the fields is clone size, J gene, D gene, V gene, CDR3 length, CDR3 protein, CDR3 DNA. D genes are given only for firm matches. Expanded clones are given a class, and other clones once, few, many or no size at all.

clone_size: few
j_call: TRBJ2-7
d_call: TRBD1
v_call: TRBV27
cdr3_length: 14
cdr3_aa: CASAFSRDSYEQYF
cdr3_nt: TGTGCCAGCGCCTTCAGTAGGGACAGCTACGAGCAGTACTTC

clone_size: few
j_call: TRBJ2-3
d_call: .
v_call: TRBV21-1
cdr3_length: 17
cdr3_aa: CASSKTRAPSSTDTQYF
cdr3_nt: TGTGCCAGCAGCAAAACTCGGGCACCATCTAGCACAGATACGCAGTATTTT

clone_size: .
j_call: TRBJ1-1
d_call: TRBD1
v_call: TRBV12-3/TRBV12-4
cdr3_length: 15
cdr3_aa: CASTRTGARDTEAFF
cdr3_nt: TGTGCCAGCACCCGAACAGGGGCCCGGGATACTGAAGCTTTCTTT

clone_size: few
j_call: TRBJ2-3
d_call: .
v_call: TRBV5-1
cdr3_length: 15
cdr3_aa: CASSRSLAHSDTQYF
cdr3_nt: TGCGCCAGCAGCCGGTCCCTAGCCCATTCAGATACGCAGTATTTT

clone_size: many
j_call: TRBJ1-2
d_call: TRBD1
v_call: TRBV20-1
cdr3_length: 14
cdr3_aa: CSAILRTGDYGYTF
cdr3_nt: TGCAGTGCTATACTAAGGACAGGAGACTATGGCTACACCTTC

clone_size: many
j_call: TRBJ2-3
d_call: .
v_call: TRBV10-2
cdr3_length: 15
cdr3_aa: CASSASRGFTDTQYF
cdr3_nt: TGCGCCAGCAGTGCATCCCGGGGGTTCACAGATACGCAGTATTTT

clone_size: many
j_call: TRBJ2-1
d_call: TRBD2
v_call: TRBV12-3/TRBV12-4
cdr3_length: 16
cdr3_aa: CASSGTSGGHYNEQFF
cdr3_nt: TGTGCCAGCAGTGGGACTAGCGGGGGCCACTACAATGAGCAGTTCTTC

clone_size: many
j_call: TRBJ2-7
d_call: .
v_call: TRBV20-1
cdr3_length: 13
cdr3_aa: CSAIRIGSYEQYF
cdr3_nt: TGCAGTGCTATTAGGATCGGCTCCTACGAGCAGTACTTC

clone_size: many
j_call: TRBJ2-1
d_call: TRBD1
v_call: TRBV5-1
cdr3_length: 14
cdr3_aa: CASSSLLGQSVQFF
cdr3_nt: TGCGCCAGCAGCTCCCTATTGGGACAGTCAGTACAGTTCTTC

clone_size: few
j_call: TRBJ2-3
d_call: .
v_call: TRBV2
cdr3_length: 16
cdr3_aa: CASHPGVRTRPEGQYF
cdr3_nt: TGTGCCAGCCATCCAGGCGTTCGGACGCGTCCGGAGGGGCAGTATTTT

clone_size: many
j_call: TRBJ1-1
d_call: .
v_call: TRBV20-1
cdr3_length: 15
cdr3_aa: CSATELVAENTEAFF
cdr3_nt: TGCAGTGCCACGGAATTGGTGGCGGAGAACACTGAAGCTTTCTTT

clone_size: many
j_call: TRBJ2-1
d_call: TRBD2
v_call: TRBV20-1
cdr3_length: 15
cdr3_aa: CSARGGPGLVNEQFF
cdr3_nt: TGCAGTGCTAGAGGGGGACCGGGACTAGTGAATGAGCAGTTCTTC